The entry that follows covers one T cell receptor beta chain sequence. Sequencing ends 3 residues short of the CDR3 end; the germline J gene provides the rest. Some clones are missing from TCRdb's copy, which holds only in-frame ones; the method was immunoSEQ multiplex PCR. Reported are about 39,000 clones, none seen only once; the ten largest carry around 2.6%. This record comes from a study of T cell clonality in common variable immunodeficiency. The germline gives CDR1 WSHSY, CDR2 SAAADI. V lost 11 bases and J lost 1, with 18 bases in between. The length of the CDR3 is 15 residues. Both groups were predominantly of Caucasian heritage.

Sequencing was done on a sample of peripheral blood mononuclear cells. This chain links TRBV10-2 with TRBJ2-1; D perhaps matches TRBD2 (5 bases). This clonotype was sampled from a person aged 18 to 75 in good health. The CDR3 spells CAVEGSADSYNEQFF. The sequenced CDR3 bases are TGCGCCGTTGAGGGTAGCGCCGATTCCTACAATGAG.